This TCR beta chain was recorded in a study of blood T cell repertoires in COVID-19 (TCRdb year 2020). Turning to the overall study: Samples from collaborators originated in the United States, Italy and Spain and spanned both the acute and convalescent phases of COVID-19. Sample metadata almost always included a de-identified subject ID, COVID-19 status, age in years and sex. The samples were drawn from two sources: the first 160 participants of the ongoing ImmuneRACE study, and some 1,300 subjects contributed by 6 global collaborators. Where HLA class I and class II types were available, the types were taken from metadata supplied by the sample provider, not from assay-based typing. The repertoires were made available in a free public database intended to serve as a resource for research on the immune response to SARS-CoV-2. Subjects who had been exposed to COVID-19, were actively infected with it, or had recovered from it provided the deeply sampled blood TCRbeta repertoires that made up the dataset. The material from the prospective study consisted of cDNA or gDNA derived from T cells, B-cell-depleted T cells, or PBMCs. Broad study findings and their caveats: The quantity of clinical and demographic metadata differed by source and by participant and was supplied without curation.

TCRbeta CDR3 regions were amplified from genomic DNA by means of the immunoSEQ Assay, a bias-controlled multiplex PCR. In the paper's pipeline: Within the assay, amplification of reference gene primers was used to estimate how many nucleated cells each sample contained. Sequence reads were collapsed and filtered to measure the absolute abundance of every unique TCRbeta CDR3 rearrangement. Productive Simpson clonality was computed per sample as the square root of Simpson's diversity index over productive rearrangements. TCRdb carries this immuneACCESS record with in-frame sequences only. Its versions omit some clonotypes, under half of them owing to an unresolved V gene in the studies checked, with the rest unexplained. V and J calls and clone size are given by that table; D and trimming were obtained from the DNA. This sample holds fewer than 250,000 clones; roughly 86% were observed only once. Of the sample, approximately 6.2% falls within the top ten clones.

About this clone itself: This clone's antigen is unknown. Base qualities are not provided; no much larger clone lies one nucleotide away.

At one collaborating source in Seattle, patients were enrolled during active infection and were followed longitudinally through the course of disease. Each collaborating institution followed its own protocols to collect whole blood in K2EDTA tubes. For TCRbeta analysis, collaborators shipped samples in one of three forms: frozen whole blood, isolated PBMCs, or DNA extracted from either of those sample types. The germline V gene provides CDR1 SGHTA and CDR2 FQGNSA. Trimming takes 5 bases off V and 9 bases off J; junction bases not matched to a gene: 14. The cysteine opens and the phenylalanine closes a CDR3 of 15 amino acids. Only the CDR3 portion is preserved as DNA: 45 bases, with reading frame beginning at the first base.

This receptor was obtained from a woman of 80 years or more with COVID-19, enrolled during active disease. The chain employs TRBV7-2 and TRBJ2-3; TRBD2 lines up with 7 middle nucleotides. Sequencing was performed on peripheral blood. In nucleotide form, the sequence is TGTGCCAGCAGCCCCGGGACTACCTCCTTGAGGACGCAGTATTTT. This gives the protein CASSPGTTSLRTQYF.